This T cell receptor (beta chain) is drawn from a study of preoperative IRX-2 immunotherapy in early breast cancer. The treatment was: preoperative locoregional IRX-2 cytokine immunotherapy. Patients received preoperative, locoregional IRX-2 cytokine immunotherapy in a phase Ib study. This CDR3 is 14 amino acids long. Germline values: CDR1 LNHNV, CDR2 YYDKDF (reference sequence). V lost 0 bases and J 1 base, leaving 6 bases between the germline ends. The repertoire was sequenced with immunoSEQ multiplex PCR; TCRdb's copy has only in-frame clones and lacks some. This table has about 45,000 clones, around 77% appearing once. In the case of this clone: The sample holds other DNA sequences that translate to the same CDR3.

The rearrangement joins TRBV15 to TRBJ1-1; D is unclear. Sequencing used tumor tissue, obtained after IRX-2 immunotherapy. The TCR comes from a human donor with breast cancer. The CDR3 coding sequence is TGTGCCACCAGCAGAGAGGGTAGGAACACTGAAGCTTTCTTT. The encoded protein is CATSREGRNTEAFF.